This section outlines one T cell receptor beta chain sequence together with its context. This receptor's antigen is unknown. No base quality values were provided; no much bigger clone lies one nucleotide off. The data originate from a study of T cell changes during pregnancy in multiple sclerosis (dated by TCRdb to the late 2010s). General notes on the study: The study looked at changes in the T cell repertoire across pregnancy in women with multiple sclerosis.

The trim is 1 base for V and 2 bases for J, with a gap of 19 bases between the germline ends. Reading the germline V gene gives CDR1 SGHVS and CDR2 FNYEAQ. Reading from cysteine to phenylalanine, the CDR3 counts 18 amino acids. Just CDR3 DNA is preserved here, 54 bases in frame from base 1. Libraries were made using the immunoSEQ multiplex PCR assay. TCRdb re-hosts the immuneACCESS table, in-frame sequences only. Its copies lack some clones; in the studies checked, an unresolved V gene accounts for under half of them, and the cause for the rest is not known. For this sample the table gives more than 35,000 clones, of which around 91% were detected only once. The ten largest clones represent around 10% of the sample.

Material: CD8+ T cells from peripheral blood mononuclear cells, obtained in the third trimester of pregnancy. The clonotype comes from a female donor with multiple sclerosis, enrolled in a pregnancy study. The rearranged segments are TRBV7-6 and TRBJ2-3; matching of 5 bases hints at TRBD2 as the D gene. CDR3 region: CASSLEVSPRGNTDTQYF. The DNA sequence is as follows: TGTGCCAGCAGCTTAGAGGTCAGCCCTAGAGGGAACACAGATACGCAGTATTTT.